The next 17 T cell receptor beta chains were all read from a single sample in a study. MiXCR was run by TCRdb on the 5' RACE reads, yielding one entry per CDR3 protein. The sample holds approximately 23,000 distinct CDR3 sequences, approximately 28% seen once. The material sequenced was tumor-infiltrating naive CD4+ T cells sorted from the breast tumor. The sample's subset: naive CD4+ T cells, CD4+CD45RA+CD25-. The receptors stem from a female donor with breast cancer.

The J gene is TRBJ1-3, the V gene TRBV3-1, with 11 nucleotides matching TRBD1. The germline V gene encodes CDR1 LGHDT and CDR2 YNNKEL (reference sequence). There are 16 residues in the CDR3. The trim removed 4 bases at V and 4 bases at J, leaving 6 bases unmatched. For the CDR3, the DNA is TGTGCCAGCAGCCCGGGACAGGGGGTATCGGGAAACACCATATATTTT. The encoded protein is CASSPGQGVSGNTIYF.

This clonotype qualifies as medium-sized. J is TRBJ2-7 and V is TRBV6-5; D tentatively fits TRBD1 or TRBD2 (6 bases each). Germline lookup yields CDR1 MNHEY and CDR2 SVGAGI. This CDR3 has 14 residues. Trimming removed 5 bases from V and 3 bases from J, with 14 bases in between. The CDR3 reads CASSLGARGYEQYF. The CDR3 DNA follows: TGTGCCAGCAGTCTGGGGGCGCGGGGCTACGAGCAGTACTTC.

The table lists this clonotype with a few counts. The J gene is TRBJ1-1, the V gene TRBV5-6, with D maybe TRBD1 (5 bases). CDR3 size: 12 residues. V shed 8 bases and J shed 5 bases, with 13 bases lying between them. Germline values: CDR1 SGHDT, CDR2 YYEEEE. CDR3 nucleotides: TGTGCCAGTGGCCAGGGTCGTACTGAAGCTTTCTTT. Amino acid sequence: CASGQGRTEAFF.

This chain links TRBV11-3 with TRBJ2-7; D is possibly TRBD1 or TRBD2 (5 bases each). Per the germline V gene, CDR1 is SGHNT and CDR2 is YENEEA. The CDR3 is 15 residues long. V lost 5 bases to trimming and J lost 0 bases, with 14 bases between them. The CDR3: CASSPGRTSSYEQYF. In nucleotides, the CDR3 is TGTGCCAGCAGCCCGGGACGGACGAGCTCCTACGAGCAGTACTTC.

The rearrangement joins TRBV24-1 to TRBJ2-1; D possibly corresponds to TRBD1 (5 bases). From germline, CDR1 is KGHDR and CDR2 SFDVKD. CDR3 length: 17 amino acids. V was trimmed by 5 bases and J by 7 bases, leaving 23 bases between them. The CDR3 coding sequence is TGTGCCACCAGTGGCTCAGGGTTGCGGAAGGGCTTAAATGAGCAGTTCTTC. As protein: CATSGSGLRKGLNEQFF.

For this clonotype: Here the CDR3 omits its conserved ending phenylalanine or tryptophan, so a read error is the likely source. The chain employs TRBV6-5 and TRBJ1-2; D perhaps matches TRBD1 (6 bases). CDR3 length: 13 residues. CDR1 and CDR2 (germline): MNHEY, SVGAGI. Trimming removed 5 bases from V and 6 bases from J, with 13 bases in between. The DNA for the CDR3 is TGTGCCAGCAGTCGCAGGGGTGATGATGGCTACACCCTC. Translation gives CASSRRGDDGYTL.

V usage is TRBV20-1 and J usage is TRBJ2-1; a weak D match, TRBD2 (6 bases). This CDR3 spans 14 amino acids. Trimming removed 4 bases at V and 3 bases at J, with 13 bases between. The V gene's germline CDR1 is DFQATT and CDR2 SNEGSKA (reference sequence). The CDR3 loop is CSATRLEVYNEQFF. For the CDR3, the DNA is TGCAGTGCTACACGACTAGAGGTCTACAATGAGCAGTTCTTC.

This clonotype appeared a few times. The V gene is TRBV6-5, the J gene TRBJ2-1; D may be TRBD2 (6 bases). The CDR3 spans 15 residues. Per germline, CDR1 MNHEY and CDR2 SVGAGI. Trimming left V 6 bases short and J 2 bases short, with 14 bases between. CDR3 coding DNA: TGTGCCAGCAGAGAAGACGGAGGGCCCTACAATGAGCAGTTCTTC. Translating gives CASREDGGPYNEQFF.

This clonotype was detected ten times or more. The chain couples TRBV10-2 to TRBJ2-1; 7 bases agree with TRBD1. V shed 0 bases and J 5 bases; nucleotides not matched to a gene: 13. This CDR3 comprises 18 residues. Germline V CDR1 and CDR2: WSHSY, SAAADI. The CDR3: CASSESIFKLGGHNEQFF. DNA for the CDR3: TGCGCCAGCAGTGAGTCGATTTTTAAACTAGGGGGCCACAATGAGCAGTTCTTC.

This sequence joins TRBV6-5 and TRBJ1-1; D is uncertain. The germline V and J ends were trimmed by 1 base and 3 bases, with 12 bases remaining between them. The length of the CDR3 is 15 residues. Per germline, CDR1 MNHEY and CDR2 SVGAGI. In DNA form, the CDR3 reads TGTGCCAGCAGTTACTTCGGGGTTGGGGACACTGAAGCTTTCTTT. This codes for CASSYFGVGDTEAFF.

Notes on this clonotype: A much larger clone differs from this one at a single base, so this may be a read error. The chain carries TRBV20-1 and TRBJ2-6; a possible D gene is TRBD1 (5 bases). The CDR3 runs 17 residues. Germline V lookup: CDR1 DFQATT, CDR2 SNEGSKA (reference sequence). The CDR3 DNA follows: TGCAGTGCTAGTAGGGCAGGGCAGAGCTCTGGGGTCAACGTCCTGACTTTC. It yields the protein CSASRAGQSSGVNVLTF.

This clonotype was seen just once. One end of the junction is discordant with germline, which a read error may explain. The chain carries TRBV12-3 or TRBV12-4 and TRBJ1-5; 8 nucleotides align to TRBD1. The CDR3 has 16 residues. The CDR3 nucleotides are TGTGTCAGCAGATCCCAGGGGGCGCGGGGCAATCAGCCCCAGCATTTT. Its translation: CVSRSQGARGNQPQHF.

On this clonotype itself: A much more abundant neighbour one base away suggests this may be a read error. V and J are TRBV7-8 and TRBJ2-5; D unresolved. The CDR3 is 12 residues long. Trimming pared 6 bases from V and 2 bases from J, leaving 7 bases between. Per germline, CDR1 SGHVS and CDR2 FQNEAQ. In DNA form, the CDR3 reads TGTGCCAGCAGTTTTAATCAAGAGACCCAGTACTTC. Translated: CASSFNQETQYF.

The chain combines TRBV15 with TRBJ1-3; D is perhaps TRBD1 (5 bases). Germline V gene sequence: CDR1 LNHNV, CDR2 YYDKDF (reference sequence). The germline V and J ends were trimmed by 1 base and 4 bases, with 14 bases remaining between them. The CDR3 has 16 amino acids. This CDR3 is CATSRVSGGSGNTIYF. In DNA, the CDR3 is TGTGCCACCAGCAGAGTATCCGGGGGGTCCGGAAACACCATATATTTT.

The table lists this clonotype with many counts. The V call is TRBV6-5, the J call TRBJ2-1; 8 bases align to TRBD1. The CDR3 is 13 amino acids. CDR1 is MNHEY and CDR2 is SVGAGI in the germline V gene. V shed 6 bases and J 8 bases; nucleotides not matched to a gene: 6. The CDR3: CASRETGVHEQFF. CDR3 sequence (DNA): TGTGCCAGCAGGGAGACAGGGGTCCATGAGCAGTTCTTC.

This clonotype was observed a single time. Being one base from a much bigger clone, this may be a read error. The chain joins TRBV20-1 to TRBJ1-2, with 8 bases identical to TRBD1. This CDR3 spans 13 amino acids. The V gene end was trimmed by 3 bases and the J gene end by 10 bases; junction bases not matched to a gene: 10. In germline, CDR1 is DFQATT, CDR2 SNEGSKA (reference sequence). The CDR3 region is CSARKDRAGAYTF. The CDR3 DNA is TGCAGTGCTAGGAAGGACAGGGCGGGCGCCTACACCTTC.

Many counts were recorded for this clonotype. V usage is TRBV7-2 and J usage is TRBJ2-1; 10 bases are a match to TRBD2. CDR3 length equals 16 residues. From germline, CDR1 is SGHTA and CDR2 FQGNSA. J lost 12 bases, V lost 5 bases, and 16 bases had no gene match. Written as DNA, the CDR3 is TGTGCCAGCAGCCTGGGGGGACTAGCGAGACTACACGGGCAGTTCTTC. Protein sequence: CASSLGGLARLHGQFF.